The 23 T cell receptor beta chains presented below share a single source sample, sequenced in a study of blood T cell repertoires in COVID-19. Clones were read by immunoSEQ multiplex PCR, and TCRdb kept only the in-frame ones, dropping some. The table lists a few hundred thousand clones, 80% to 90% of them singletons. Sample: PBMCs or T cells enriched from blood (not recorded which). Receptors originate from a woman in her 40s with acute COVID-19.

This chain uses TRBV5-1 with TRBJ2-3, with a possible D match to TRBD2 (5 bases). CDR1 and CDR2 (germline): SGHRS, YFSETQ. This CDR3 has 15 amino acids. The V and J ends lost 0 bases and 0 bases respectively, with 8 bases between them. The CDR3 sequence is CASSLGLQSTDTQYF. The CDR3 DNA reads TGCGCCAGCAGCTTGGGACTACAAAGCACAGATACGCAGTATTTT.

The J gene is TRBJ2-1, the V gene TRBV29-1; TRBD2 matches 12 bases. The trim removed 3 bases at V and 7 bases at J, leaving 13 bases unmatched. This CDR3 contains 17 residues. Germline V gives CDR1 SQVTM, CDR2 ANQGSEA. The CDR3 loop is CSVDGLAGGPVVNEQFF. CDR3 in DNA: TGCAGCGTTGATGGGCTAGCGGGAGGGCCCGTGGTGAATGAGCAGTTCTTC.

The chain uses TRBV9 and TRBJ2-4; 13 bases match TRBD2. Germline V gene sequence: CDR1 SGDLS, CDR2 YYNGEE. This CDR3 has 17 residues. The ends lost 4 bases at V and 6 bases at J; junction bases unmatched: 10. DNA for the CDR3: TGTGCCAGCAGCTCTAGTGGGACTAGCGGGATTGGAAACATTCAGTACTTC. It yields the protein CASSSSGTSGIGNIQYF.

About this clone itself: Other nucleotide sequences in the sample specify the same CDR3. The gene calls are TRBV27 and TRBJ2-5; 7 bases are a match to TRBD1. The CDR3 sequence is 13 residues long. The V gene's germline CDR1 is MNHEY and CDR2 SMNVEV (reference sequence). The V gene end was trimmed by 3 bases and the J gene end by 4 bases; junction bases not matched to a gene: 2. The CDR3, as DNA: TGTGCCAGCAGTTTCACAGGGGTAGAGACCCAGTACTTC. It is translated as CASSFTGVETQYF.

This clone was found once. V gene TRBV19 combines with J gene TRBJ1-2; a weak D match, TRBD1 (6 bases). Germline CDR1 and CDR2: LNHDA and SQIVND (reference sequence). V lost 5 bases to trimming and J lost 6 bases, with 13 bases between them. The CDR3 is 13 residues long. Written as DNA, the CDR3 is TGTGCCAGTAGTTTGCAGGGGATTAATGGCTACACCTTC. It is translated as CASSLQGINGYTF.

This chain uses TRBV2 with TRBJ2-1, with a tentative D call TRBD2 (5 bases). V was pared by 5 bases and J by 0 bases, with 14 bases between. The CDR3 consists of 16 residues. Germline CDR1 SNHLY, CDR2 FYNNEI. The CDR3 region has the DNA TGTGCCAGCAGTCCAAGGCAGGAGGCCTCCTACAATGAGCAGTTCTTC. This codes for CASSPRQEASYNEQFF.

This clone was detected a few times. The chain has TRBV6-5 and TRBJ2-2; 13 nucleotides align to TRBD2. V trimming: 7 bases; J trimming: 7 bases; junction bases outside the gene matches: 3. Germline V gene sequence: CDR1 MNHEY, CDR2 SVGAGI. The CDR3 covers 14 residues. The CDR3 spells CASKGLAGVGELFF. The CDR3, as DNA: TGTGCCAGCAAAGGACTAGCGGGAGTCGGGGAGCTGTTTTTT.

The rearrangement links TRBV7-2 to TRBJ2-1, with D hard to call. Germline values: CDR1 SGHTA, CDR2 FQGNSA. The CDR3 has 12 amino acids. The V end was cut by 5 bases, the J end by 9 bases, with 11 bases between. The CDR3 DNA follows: TGTGCCAGCAGCCCTCCCTATGGTGAGCAGTTCTTC. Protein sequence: CASSPPYGEQFF.

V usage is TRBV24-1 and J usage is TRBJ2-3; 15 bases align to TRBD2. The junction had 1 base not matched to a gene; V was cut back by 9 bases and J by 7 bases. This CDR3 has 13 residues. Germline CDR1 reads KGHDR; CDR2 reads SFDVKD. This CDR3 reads CATGLAGGNTQYF. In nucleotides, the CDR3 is TGTGCCACCGGACTAGCGGGAGGGAATACGCAGTATTTT.

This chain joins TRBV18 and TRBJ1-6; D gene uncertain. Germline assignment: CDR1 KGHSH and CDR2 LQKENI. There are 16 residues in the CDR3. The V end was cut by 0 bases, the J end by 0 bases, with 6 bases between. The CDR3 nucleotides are TGTGCCAGCTCACCACCCTCCAGCTCCTATAATTCACCCCTCCACTTT. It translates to CASSPPSSSYNSPLHF.

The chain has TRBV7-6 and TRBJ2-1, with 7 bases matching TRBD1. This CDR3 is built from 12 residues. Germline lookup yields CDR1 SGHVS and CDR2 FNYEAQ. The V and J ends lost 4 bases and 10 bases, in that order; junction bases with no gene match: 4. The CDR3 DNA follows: TGTGCCAGCAGCTCACCGGGACAGGAGCAGTTCTTC. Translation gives CASSSPGQEQFF.

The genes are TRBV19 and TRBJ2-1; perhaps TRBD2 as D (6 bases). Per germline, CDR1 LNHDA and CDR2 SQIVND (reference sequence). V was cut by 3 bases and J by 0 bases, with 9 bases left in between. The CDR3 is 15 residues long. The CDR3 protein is CASSMDGSSYNEQFF. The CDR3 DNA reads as TGTGCCAGTAGTATGGACGGGAGCTCCTACAATGAGCAGTTCTTC.

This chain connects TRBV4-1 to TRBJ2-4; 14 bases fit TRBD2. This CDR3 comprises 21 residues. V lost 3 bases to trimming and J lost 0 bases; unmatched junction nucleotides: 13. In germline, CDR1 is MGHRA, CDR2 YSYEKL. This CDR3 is CASSQGLTSGRVPIAKNIQYF. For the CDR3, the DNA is TGCGCCAGCAGCCAGGGCCTGACTAGCGGGAGGGTCCCGATAGCCAAAAACATTCAGTACTTC.

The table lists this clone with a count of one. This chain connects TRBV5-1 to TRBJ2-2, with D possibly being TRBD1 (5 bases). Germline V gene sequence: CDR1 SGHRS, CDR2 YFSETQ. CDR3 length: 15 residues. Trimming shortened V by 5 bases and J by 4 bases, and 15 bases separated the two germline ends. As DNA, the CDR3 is TGCGCCAGCAGAATTGACAGTGCGAGCACCGGGGAGCTGTTTTTT. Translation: CASRIDSASTGELFF.

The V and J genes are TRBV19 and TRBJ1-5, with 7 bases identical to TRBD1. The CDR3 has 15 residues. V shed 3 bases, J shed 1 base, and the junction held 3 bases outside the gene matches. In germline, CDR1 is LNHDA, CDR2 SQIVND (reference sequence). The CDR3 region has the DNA TGTGCCAGTAGTATTCAAGGGGGCAGCAATCAGCCCCAGCATTTT. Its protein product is CASSIQGGSNQPQHF.

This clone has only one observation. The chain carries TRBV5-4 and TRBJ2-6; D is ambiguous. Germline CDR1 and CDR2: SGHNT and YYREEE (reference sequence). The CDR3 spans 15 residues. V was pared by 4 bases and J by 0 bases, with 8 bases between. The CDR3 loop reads CASSGVVSGANVLTF. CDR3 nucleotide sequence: TGTGCCAGCAGCGGAGTCGTCTCTGGGGCCAACGTCCTGACTTTC.

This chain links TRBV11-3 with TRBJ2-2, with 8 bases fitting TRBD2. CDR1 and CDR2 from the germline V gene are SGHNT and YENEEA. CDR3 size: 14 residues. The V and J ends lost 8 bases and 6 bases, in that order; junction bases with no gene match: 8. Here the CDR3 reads CASEPSGRAGELFF. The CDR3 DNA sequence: TGTGCCAGCGAGCCCAGCGGGAGAGCCGGGGAGCTGTTTTTT.

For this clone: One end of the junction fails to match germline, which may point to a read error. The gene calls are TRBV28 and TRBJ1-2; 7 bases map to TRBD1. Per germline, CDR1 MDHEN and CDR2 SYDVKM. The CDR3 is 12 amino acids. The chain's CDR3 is CASQLPSTGLAF. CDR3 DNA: TGTGCCAGCCAACTACCATCGACAGGGCTCGCCTTC.

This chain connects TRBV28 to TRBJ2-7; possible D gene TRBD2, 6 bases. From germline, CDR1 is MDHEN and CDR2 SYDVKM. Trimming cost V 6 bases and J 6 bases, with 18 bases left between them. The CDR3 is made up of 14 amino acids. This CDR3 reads CASSLRRGLSEQYF. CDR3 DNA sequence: TGTGCCAGCAGCCTAAGGAGGGGCTTAAGCGAGCAGTACTTC.

CDR3 in amino acids: CASSSTENNQPQHF. The CDR3 DNA is TGTGCCAGCAGCTCGACAGAGAACAATCAGCCCCAGCATTTT. The chain carries TRBV28 and TRBJ1-5; perhaps TRBD1 as D (5 bases). Trimming pared 6 bases from V and 3 bases from J, leaving 12 bases between. Germline-derived CDR1 and CDR2 are MDHEN and SYDVKM. This CDR3 is built from 14 residues.

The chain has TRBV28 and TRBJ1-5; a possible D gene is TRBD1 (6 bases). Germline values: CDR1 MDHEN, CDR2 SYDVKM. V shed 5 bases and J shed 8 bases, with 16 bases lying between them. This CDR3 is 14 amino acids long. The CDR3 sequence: CASSLGQSKEPQHF. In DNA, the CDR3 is TGTGCCAGCAGTCTCGGACAGTCCAAAGAGCCCCAGCATTTT.

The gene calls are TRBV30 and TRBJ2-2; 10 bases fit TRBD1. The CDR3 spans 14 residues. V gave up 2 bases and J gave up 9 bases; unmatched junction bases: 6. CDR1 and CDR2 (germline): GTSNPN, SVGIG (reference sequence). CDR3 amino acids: CAWSTGTGVRELFF. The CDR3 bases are TGTGCCTGGAGTACCGGGACAGGGGTCCGGGAGCTGTTTTTT.

In DNA, the CDR3 is TGTGCCAGCAGCCCGGGACTTACCGGGGAGCTGTTTTTT. Its translation is CASSPGLTGELFF. The chain recombines TRBV11-3 with TRBJ2-2, with a tentative D call TRBD2 (6 bases). V was trimmed by 5 bases and J by 5 bases, leaving 9 bases between them. Looked up from germline, CDR1 is SGHNT and CDR2 is YENEEA. The CDR3 has 13 amino acids.